The rows below give T cell receptor beta chains drawn from one sample of a study of radiation and T cells in renal cell carcinoma. Measured with immunoSEQ multiplex PCR; TCRdb has only the in-frame clones, and not every one. The data contain 40,000 to 50,000 clones, 65% to 90% of them singletons. The sample consisted of blood, taken from a patient whose treatment included radiotherapy and nephrectomy. These receptors came from a woman between 65 and 79 years old with renal cell carcinoma. Each CDR3 is given with its conserved first and last residue. Each record gives: clone size, D gene, V gene, J gene, CDR3 DNA, CDR3 protein. A D gene is named only where the DNA matches it firmly. Rows may omit the clone size; those that give it use once, few, many or a size class.

abundance: .
d_gene: .
v_gene: TRBV10-1
j_gene: TRBJ2-7
CDR3nt: TGCGCCAGCAGTGATCGCAGGGCCCCCTACGAGCAGTACTTC
CDR3aa: CASSDRRAPYEQYF

abundance: few
d_gene: .
v_gene: TRBV27
j_gene: TRBJ2-4
CDR3nt: TGTGCCAGCACCTTACCCAGGGCCGAAAACATTCAGTACTTC
CDR3aa: CASTLPRAENIQYF

abundance: .
d_gene: .
v_gene: TRBV30
j_gene: TRBJ1-6
CDR3nt: TGTGCCTGGAGTGTAAGCGGTAATTCACCCCTCCACTTT
CDR3aa: CAWSVSGNSPLHF

abundance: .
d_gene: TRBD1
v_gene: TRBV10-2
j_gene: TRBJ1-5
CDR3nt: TGCGCCAGCAGTGGGACAGGGGGTAATCAGCCCCAGCATTTT
CDR3aa: CASSGTGGNQPQHF

abundance: .
d_gene: .
v_gene: TRBV2
j_gene: TRBJ1-4
CDR3nt: TGTGCCAGCAGGCCACCCAAGGTGGAAGATGAAAAACTGTTTTTT
CDR3aa: CASRPPKVEDEKLFF

abundance: few
d_gene: .
v_gene: TRBV30
j_gene: TRBJ1-2
CDR3nt: TGTGCCTGGAGTGTGACAGAGAGATATGGCTACACCTTC
CDR3aa: CAWSVTERYGYTF

abundance: .
d_gene: .
v_gene: TRBV4-1
j_gene: TRBJ2-7
CDR3nt: TGCGCCAGCAGCCACGGGGCCAGGGGTGGGTACGAGCAGTACTTC
CDR3aa: CASSHGARGGYEQYF

abundance: .
d_gene: .
v_gene: TRBV19
j_gene: TRBJ1-3
CDR3nt: TGTGCCAGTACTCGAACCGGGGGTGGAAACACCATATATTTT
CDR3aa: CASTRTGGGNTIYF

abundance: .
d_gene: .
v_gene: TRBV9
j_gene: TRBJ1-2
CDR3nt: TGTGCCAGCAGCGTAGATCCGGGCAGAGCTAACTATGGCTACACCTTC
CDR3aa: CASSVDPGRANYGYTF

abundance: .
d_gene: .
v_gene: TRBV27
j_gene: TRBJ2-2
CDR3nt: TGTGCCAGCAGTTTAGGGGCAGGGAGCACCGGGGAGCTGTTTTTT
CDR3aa: CASSLGAGSTGELFF

abundance: .
d_gene: .
v_gene: TRBV2
j_gene: TRBJ2-3
CDR3nt: TGTGCCAGCAGTGCGCAGAAATCTAGCACAGATACGCAGTATTTT
CDR3aa: CASSAQKSSTDTQYF

abundance: .
d_gene: .
v_gene: TRBV28
j_gene: TRBJ1-3
CDR3nt: TGTGCCAGCAGTCCCCCCGGGTCCGACGGAAACACCATATATTTT
CDR3aa: CASSPPGSDGNTIYF

abundance: .
d_gene: TRBD1
v_gene: TRBV6-1
j_gene: TRBJ1-2
CDR3nt: TGTGCCAGCAGGAGGGACAGGGATAACTATGGCTACACCTTC
CDR3aa: CASRRDRDNYGYTF

abundance: .
d_gene: .
v_gene: TRBV7-3
j_gene: TRBJ2-5
CDR3nt: TGTGCCAGCAGCATCCCCGGGGGACTGGGAGAGACCCAGTACTTC
CDR3aa: CASSIPGGLGETQYF

abundance: few
d_gene: .
v_gene: TRBV2
j_gene: TRBJ1-4
CDR3nt: TGTGCCAGCAGTGGCCCCCTGTGGCGGACGCATGAAAAACTGTTTTTT
CDR3aa: CASSGPLWRTHEKLFF

abundance: .
d_gene: TRBD1
v_gene: TRBV2
j_gene: TRBJ1-2
CDR3nt: TGTGCCAGCAGTGTAACAGGGGGAAACTATGGCTACACCTTC
CDR3aa: CASSVTGGNYGYTF

abundance: .
d_gene: .
v_gene: TRBV7-2
j_gene: TRBJ2-3
CDR3nt: TGTGCCAGCAGCTTAGTGGGCGGGCCGCCCACAGATACGCAGTATTTT
CDR3aa: CASSLVGGPPTDTQYF

abundance: .
d_gene: TRBD1
v_gene: TRBV6-1
j_gene: TRBJ2-3
CDR3nt: TGTGCCAGCAGTGAATTTGTAGACAGGGTGGGAACAGATACGCAGTATTTT
CDR3aa: CASSEFVDRVGTDTQYF

abundance: .
d_gene: TRBD1
v_gene: TRBV6-5
j_gene: TRBJ2-7
CDR3nt: TGTGCCAGCAGTTACTCGGGACAGGGCTACGAGCAGTACTTC
CDR3aa: CASSYSGQGYEQYF

abundance: many
d_gene: .
v_gene: TRBV6-1
j_gene: TRBJ1-2
CDR3nt: TGTGCCAGCACCCCTGAGGACTACTATGGCTACACCTTC
CDR3aa: CASTPEDYYGYTF

abundance: .
d_gene: .
v_gene: TRBV4-2
j_gene: TRBJ2-1
CDR3nt: TGTGCCTCCCAAGGGCTCGGGGACAATGAGCAGTTCTTC
CDR3aa: CASQGLGDNEQFF

abundance: .
d_gene: .
v_gene: TRBV6-6
j_gene: TRBJ1-2
CDR3nt: TGTGCCAGCAGTTACCCTCGGGACCGCAGGGGCTACACCTTC
CDR3aa: CASSYPRDRRGYTF

abundance: .
d_gene: .
v_gene: TRBV9
j_gene: TRBJ2-1
CDR3nt: TGTGCCAGCAGCGTAGCCGGGACGGAGTACAATGAGCAGTTCTTC
CDR3aa: CASSVAGTEYNEQFF

abundance: .
d_gene: TRBD1
v_gene: TRBV5-1
j_gene: TRBJ1-6
CDR3nt: TGCGCCAGCAGCCGGACAGGGGCAAGTTCACCCCTCCACTTT
CDR3aa: CASSRTGASSPLHF

abundance: .
d_gene: .
v_gene: TRBV18
j_gene: TRBJ2-6
CDR3nt: TGTGCCAGCTCACCAAAGGACGGGGCCAACGTCCTGACTTTC
CDR3aa: CASSPKDGANVLTF

abundance: once
d_gene: TRBD2
v_gene: TRBV5-1
j_gene: TRBJ2-7
CDR3nt: TGCGCCAGCAGCCCAGCGGGGGGAGGAACCTACGAGCAGTACTTC
CDR3aa: CASSPAGGGTYEQYF

abundance: once
d_gene: .
v_gene: TRBV18
j_gene: TRBJ1-5
CDR3nt: TGTGCCAGCTCACCACGGCAGGGCGGTTTTAATCAGCCCCAGCATTTT
CDR3aa: CASSPRQGGFNQPQHF

abundance: .
d_gene: .
v_gene: TRBV11-1
j_gene: TRBJ1-3
CDR3nt: TGTGCCAGCAGCTTGGAAACAACCTCTGGAAACACCATATATTTT
CDR3aa: CASSLETTSGNTIYF

abundance: once
d_gene: .
v_gene: TRBV4-1
j_gene: TRBJ2-1
CDR3nt: TGCGCCAGCAGCCATATGGGGGCCTACAATGAGCAGTTCTTC
CDR3aa: CASSHMGAYNEQFF

abundance: .
d_gene: TRBD1
v_gene: TRBV5-1
j_gene: TRBJ1-1
CDR3nt: TGCGCCAGCAGCTTCCGACAGGGGGGTGAAGCTTTCTTT
CDR3aa: CASSFRQGGEAFF

abundance: few
d_gene: .
v_gene: TRBV7-2
j_gene: TRBJ2-3
CDR3nt: TGTGCCAGCAGCCCCACGGGGCTCCCTACGCAGTATTTT
CDR3aa: CASSPTGLPTQYF

abundance: .
d_gene: .
v_gene: TRBV5-6
j_gene: TRBJ2-1
CDR3nt: TGTGCCAGCAGCTCTCCTTCTGGGGAGCAGTTCTTC
CDR3aa: CASSSPSGEQFF

abundance: once
d_gene: .
v_gene: TRBV10-3
j_gene: TRBJ2-3
CDR3nt: TGTGCCATCAGTGAGGCAGAAGGTACGCAGTATTTT
CDR3aa: CAISEAEGTQYF

abundance: .
d_gene: TRBD1
v_gene: TRBV4-3
j_gene: TRBJ2-3
CDR3nt: TGCGCCAGCAGCCAAGACAGGGGGAACACAGATACGCAGTATTTT
CDR3aa: CASSQDRGNTDTQYF

abundance: few
d_gene: .
v_gene: TRBV7-8
j_gene: TRBJ2-7
CDR3nt: TGTGCCAGCAGCTTGGCAGGCACCCACGAGCAGTACTTC
CDR3aa: CASSLAGTHEQYF

abundance: .
d_gene: .
v_gene: TRBV5-4
j_gene: TRBJ1-2
CDR3nt: TGTGCCAGCAGCTCCCCGGGACGGCCCTATGGCTACACCTTC
CDR3aa: CASSSPGRPYGYTF

abundance: .
d_gene: .
v_gene: TRBV7-7
j_gene: TRBJ2-1
CDR3nt: TGTGCCAGCAGCCCCGACAGGGAGGGCCATGAGCAGTTCTTC
CDR3aa: CASSPDREGHEQFF

abundance: .
d_gene: TRBD1
v_gene: TRBV2
j_gene: TRBJ1-3
CDR3nt: TGTGCCAGCAAACCGACAGGGTGGTCTGGAAACACCATATATTTT
CDR3aa: CASKPTGWSGNTIYF

abundance: .
d_gene: .
v_gene: TRBV4-1
j_gene: TRBJ1-2
CDR3nt: TGCGCCAGCGCCACAGATGGGCAGGGCGGTAACTATGGCTACACCTTC
CDR3aa: CASATDGQGGNYGYTF

abundance: .
d_gene: TRBD2
v_gene: TRBV4-2
j_gene: TRBJ2-1
CDR3nt: TGTGCCAGCAGCCAAGATCAGCGGGGGGGCCTATCCCATGAGCAGTTCTTC
CDR3aa: CASSQDQRGGLSHEQFF

abundance: .
d_gene: .
v_gene: TRBV7-2
j_gene: TRBJ2-7
CDR3nt: TGTGCCAGCAGCGTGGGGGTCAGCTCCTACGAGCAGTACTTC
CDR3aa: CASSVGVSSYEQYF

abundance: few
d_gene: .
v_gene: TRBV29-1
j_gene: TRBJ1-1
CDR3nt: TGCAGCGTTGCAGTCACTGAAGCTTTCTTT
CDR3aa: CSVAVTEAFF

abundance: .
d_gene: TRBD1
v_gene: TRBV10-3
j_gene: TRBJ1-6
CDR3nt: TGTGCCAGCAGTCGGGACAGTCCGACCTATAATTCACCCCTCCACTTT
CDR3aa: CASSRDSPTYNSPLHF

abundance: once
d_gene: TRBD2
v_gene: TRBV4-2
j_gene: TRBJ2-7
CDR3nt: TGTGCCAGCAGCCAAGATCTAGCGGGGGGTCCGTACGAGCAGTACTTC
CDR3aa: CASSQDLAGGPYEQYF

abundance: .
d_gene: TRBD2
v_gene: TRBV5-1
j_gene: TRBJ2-5
CDR3nt: TGCGCCAGCAGCTTCGTAGCGGGTAGAGAGACCCAGTACTTC
CDR3aa: CASSFVAGRETQYF

abundance: .
d_gene: TRBD1
v_gene: TRBV6-1
j_gene: TRBJ1-1
CDR3nt: TGTGCCAGCAGTGATCTCGTCGGCCAGGGGGTAACTGAAGCTTTCTTT
CDR3aa: CASSDLVGQGVTEAFF

abundance: .
d_gene: TRBD1
v_gene: TRBV29-1
j_gene: TRBJ2-3
CDR3nt: TGCAGCGTTGAATACGGGACAGGCCGAGATACGCAGTATTTT
CDR3aa: CSVEYGTGRDTQYF

abundance: .
d_gene: TRBD1
v_gene: TRBV4-1
j_gene: TRBJ1-2
CDR3nt: TGCGCCAGCAGCCAACCGGACAGGGGGTATGGCTACACCTTC
CDR3aa: CASSQPDRGYGYTF

abundance: .
d_gene: TRBD1
v_gene: TRBV5-6
j_gene: TRBJ1-4
CDR3nt: TGTGCCAGCAGCTTGCGAGGGACAGCTGAAAAACTGTTTTTT
CDR3aa: CASSLRGTAEKLFF

abundance: once
d_gene: TRBD1
v_gene: TRBV7-2
j_gene: TRBJ2-1
CDR3nt: TGTGCCAGCAGCTTTCAGGGGGCTGTGGATGAGCAGTTCTTC
CDR3aa: CASSFQGAVDEQFF

abundance: .
d_gene: .
v_gene: TRBV7-9
j_gene: TRBJ1-3
CDR3nt: TGTGCCAGCAGCATAACAGGGTCAGGAAACACCATATATTTT
CDR3aa: CASSITGSGNTIYF

abundance: .
d_gene: .
v_gene: TRBV7-9
j_gene: TRBJ1-1
CDR3nt: TGTGCCAGCAGCCCCAAAAGACGTCTGAACACTGAAGCTTTCTTT
CDR3aa: CASSPKRRLNTEAFF

abundance: .
d_gene: .
v_gene: TRBV7-9
j_gene: TRBJ1-2
CDR3nt: TGTGCCAGCAGCCCTACCTCCGGGACGGCGACAGCGTCTAACTATGGCTACACCTTC
CDR3aa: CASSPTSGTATASNYGYTF

abundance: .
d_gene: .
v_gene: TRBV5-1
j_gene: TRBJ1-2
CDR3nt: TGCGCCAGCGGCCAGGGAGGCGTCGGGAGGGACTATGGCTACACCTTC
CDR3aa: CASGQGGVGRDYGYTF

abundance: .
d_gene: .
v_gene: TRBV5-1
j_gene: TRBJ2-5
CDR3nt: TGCGCCAGCAGAGAGTCAGGTCAAGAGACCCAGTACTTC
CDR3aa: CASRESGQETQYF

abundance: once
d_gene: .
v_gene: TRBV9
j_gene: TRBJ2-1
CDR3nt: TGTGCCAGCAGCGTAGGGAATCGGGAGAACCACAATGAGCAGTTCTTC
CDR3aa: CASSVGNRENHNEQFF

abundance: .
d_gene: .
v_gene: TRBV7-9
j_gene: TRBJ2-4
CDR3nt: TGTGCCAGCAGCCGTAGAGGGGATATGATTTTATACTTC
CDR3aa: CASSRRGDMILYF

abundance: few
d_gene: .
v_gene: TRBV19
j_gene: TRBJ1-4
CDR3nt: TGTGCCAGTGCACAGTCAACTAATGAAAAACTGTTTTTT
CDR3aa: CASAQSTNEKLFF

abundance: .
d_gene: TRBD1
v_gene: TRBV6-6
j_gene: TRBJ1-1
CDR3nt: TGTGCCAGCAGTTCGACAGGGGTGAACACTGAAGCTTTCTTT
CDR3aa: CASSSTGVNTEAFF